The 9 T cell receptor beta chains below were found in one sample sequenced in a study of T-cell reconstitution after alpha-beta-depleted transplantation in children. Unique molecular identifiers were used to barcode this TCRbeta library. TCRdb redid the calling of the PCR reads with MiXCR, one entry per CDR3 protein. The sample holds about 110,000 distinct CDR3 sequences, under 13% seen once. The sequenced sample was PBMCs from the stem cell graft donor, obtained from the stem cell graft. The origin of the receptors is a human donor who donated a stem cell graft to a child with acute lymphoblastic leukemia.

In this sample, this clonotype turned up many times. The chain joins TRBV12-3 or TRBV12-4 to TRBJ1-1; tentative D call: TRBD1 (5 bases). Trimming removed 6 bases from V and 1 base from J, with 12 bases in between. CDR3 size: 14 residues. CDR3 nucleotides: TGTGCCAGCAGCCGCCTGGGGACGAACACTGAAGCTTTCTTT. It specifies CASSRLGTNTEAFF.

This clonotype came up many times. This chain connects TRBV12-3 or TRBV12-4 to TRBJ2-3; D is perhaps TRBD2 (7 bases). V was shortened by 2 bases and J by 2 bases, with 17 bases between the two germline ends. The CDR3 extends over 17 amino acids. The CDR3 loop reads CASSLRGGRPFTDTQYF. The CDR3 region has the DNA TGTGCCAGCAGTTTAAGGGGGGGCAGACCCTTCACAGATACGCAGTATTTT.

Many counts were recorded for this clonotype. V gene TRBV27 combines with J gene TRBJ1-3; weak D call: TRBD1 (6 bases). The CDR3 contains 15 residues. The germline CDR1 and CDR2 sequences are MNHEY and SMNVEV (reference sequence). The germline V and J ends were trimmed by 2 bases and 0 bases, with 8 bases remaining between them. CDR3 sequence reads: CASSLQGSSGNTIYF. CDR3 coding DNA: TGTGCCAGCAGTTTACAGGGGAGCTCTGGAAACACCATATATTTT.

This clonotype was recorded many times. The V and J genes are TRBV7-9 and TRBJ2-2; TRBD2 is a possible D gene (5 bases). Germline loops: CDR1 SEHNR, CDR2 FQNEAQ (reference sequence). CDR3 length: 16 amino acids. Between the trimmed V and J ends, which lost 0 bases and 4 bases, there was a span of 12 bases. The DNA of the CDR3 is TGTGCCAGCAGCTTAGCGAACACCGGACTCACCGGGGAGCTGTTTTTT. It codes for CASSLANTGLTGELFF.

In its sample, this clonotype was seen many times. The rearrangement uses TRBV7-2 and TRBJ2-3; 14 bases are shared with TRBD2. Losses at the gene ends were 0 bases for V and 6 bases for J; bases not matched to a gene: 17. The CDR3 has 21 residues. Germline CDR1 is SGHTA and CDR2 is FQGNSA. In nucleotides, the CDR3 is TGTGCCAGCAGCTTAGCCGCGACTAGCGGGAGGGTCGGACATACAAGGGATACGCAGTATTTT. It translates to CASSLAATSGRVGHTRDTQYF.

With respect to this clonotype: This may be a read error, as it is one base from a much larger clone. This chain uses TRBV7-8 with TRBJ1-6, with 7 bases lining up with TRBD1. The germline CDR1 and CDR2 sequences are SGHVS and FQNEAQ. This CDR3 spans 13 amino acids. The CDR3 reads CASSDRVQSPIHF. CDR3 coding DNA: TGTGCCAGCAGTGACAGGGTACAATCACCCATCCACTTT.

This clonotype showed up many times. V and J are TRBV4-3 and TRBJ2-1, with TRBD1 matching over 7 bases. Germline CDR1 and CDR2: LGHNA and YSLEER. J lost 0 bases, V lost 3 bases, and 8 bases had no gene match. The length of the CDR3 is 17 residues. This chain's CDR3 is CASSQEGTASSYNEQFF. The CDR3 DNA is TGCGCCAGCAGCCAGGAAGGGACAGCGAGCTCCTACAATGAGCAGTTCTTC.

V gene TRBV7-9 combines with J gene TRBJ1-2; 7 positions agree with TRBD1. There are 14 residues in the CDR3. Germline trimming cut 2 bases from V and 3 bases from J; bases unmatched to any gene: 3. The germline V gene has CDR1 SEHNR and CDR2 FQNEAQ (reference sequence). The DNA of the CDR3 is TGTGCCAGCAGCTTAAGCGGACAGGACTATGGCTACACCTTC. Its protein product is CASSLSGQDYGYTF.

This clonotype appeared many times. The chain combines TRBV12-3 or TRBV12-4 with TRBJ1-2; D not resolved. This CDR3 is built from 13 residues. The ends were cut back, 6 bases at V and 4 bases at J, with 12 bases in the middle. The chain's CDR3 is CASSKPASYGYTF. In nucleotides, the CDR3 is TGTGCCAGCAGCAAGCCCGCTAGCTATGGCTACACCTTC.